This TCR beta chain was captured by sequencing in a study of T cells in localized non-small cell lung cancer. The CDR3 covers 13 residues. V lost 0 bases, J lost 6 bases, and 3 bases stayed unmatched. Per the germline V gene, CDR1 is SGDLS and CDR2 is YYNGEE. TCRdb's table, derived via immunoSEQ multiplex PCR, lists solely in-frame clones and lacks some. The sample contains about 52,000 clones, 70% to 90% of which appear only once. V gene TRBV9 combines with J gene TRBJ2-7, with 7 bases that match TRBD1. Sequencing was performed on PBMCs, taken before any cancer treatment. The receptor was isolated from a female donor with stage II lung adenocarcinoma. CDR3 bases: TGTGCCAGCAGCGTAGCTTCAGGGGGCGAGCAGTACTTC. Amino acid sequence: CASSVASGGEQYF.